The entry below describes one TCR beta chain. Its specificity is unknown. This record belongs to a study of shared clonotypes between healthy human individuals. General observations from the study: Only blood underwent sampling, and tissue repertoires likely differ. Approximately 4.6% of naive CD4 clonotypes were shared across a handful of donors.

Recent vaccinations or acute infections were absent in the healthy HIV-negative adult donors. The split of CD4+ cells yielded CD45RA+ naive and CD45RA-negative memory subsets. The V segment lost 6 bases and the J segment 4 bases; nucleotides outside the gene matches: 11. Germline CDR1 MRHNA, CDR2 SNTAGT. The CDR3 sequence is 16 residues long. This table comes from immunoSEQ multiplex PCR, and its TCRdb copy is limited to in-frame clones, with some not included. The sample records about 640,000 clones, approximately 79% being singletons. This receptor was identified in a woman in her thirties in good health. The sample was memory CD4+ T cells sorted from blood. Stated subset: CD45RA-negative fraction. The gene calls are TRBV6-4 and TRBJ2-1; 8 bases agree with TRBD2. The CDR3 DNA sequence: TGTGCCAGCAGCCCCTCTGTGGGACTAGGTTACAATGAGCAGTTCTTC. It encodes CASSPSVGLGYNEQFF.